The clone carrying this T cell receptor (beta chain) appeared a few times. Authors' methods: Estimation of nucleated cell counts relied on the amplification of reference gene primers. Using immunoSEQ multiplex PCR, the repertoire was profiled, and TCRdb retains in-frame clones only, with some absent. V and J calls and clone size are copied from that table; D and trimming were computed from the DNA. Here the sample spans 150,000 to 200,000 clones, roughly 89% being singletons. The record originates from a study of blood T cell repertoires in COVID-19. Across the whole study: There were acute and convalescent COVID-19 samples, and they came from the United States, Italy and Spain.

The CDR3 covers 18 residues. The ends lost 2 bases at V and 0 bases at J; junction bases unmatched: 8. Germline V gene lookup returns CDR1 WSHSY and CDR2 SAAADI. The chain has TRBV10-2 and TRBJ1-4; 8 bases align to TRBD1. This receptor was taken from a woman in her 50s with acute or convalescent COVID-19. Material: peripheral blood. The CDR3, as DNA: TGCGCCAGCAGTGAGACGACAGGGGAATTTGCAACTAATGAAAAACTGTTTTTT. This encodes CASSETTGEFATNEKLFF.